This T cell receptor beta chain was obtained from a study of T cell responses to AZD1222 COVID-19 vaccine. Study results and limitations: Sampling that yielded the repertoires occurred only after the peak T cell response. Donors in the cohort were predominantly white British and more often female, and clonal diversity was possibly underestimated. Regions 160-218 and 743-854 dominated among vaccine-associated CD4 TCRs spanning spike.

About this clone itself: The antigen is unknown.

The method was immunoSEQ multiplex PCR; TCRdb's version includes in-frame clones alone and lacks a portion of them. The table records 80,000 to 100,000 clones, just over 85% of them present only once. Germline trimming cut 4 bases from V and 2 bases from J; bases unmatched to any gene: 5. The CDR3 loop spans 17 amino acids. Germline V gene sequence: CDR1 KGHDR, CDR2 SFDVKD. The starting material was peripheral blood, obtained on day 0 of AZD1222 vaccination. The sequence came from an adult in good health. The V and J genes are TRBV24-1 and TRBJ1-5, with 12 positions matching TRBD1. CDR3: CATSDPGTGGGNQPQHF. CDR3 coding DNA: TGTGCCACCAGTGACCCCGGGACAGGGGGCGGCAATCAGCCCCAGCATTTT.